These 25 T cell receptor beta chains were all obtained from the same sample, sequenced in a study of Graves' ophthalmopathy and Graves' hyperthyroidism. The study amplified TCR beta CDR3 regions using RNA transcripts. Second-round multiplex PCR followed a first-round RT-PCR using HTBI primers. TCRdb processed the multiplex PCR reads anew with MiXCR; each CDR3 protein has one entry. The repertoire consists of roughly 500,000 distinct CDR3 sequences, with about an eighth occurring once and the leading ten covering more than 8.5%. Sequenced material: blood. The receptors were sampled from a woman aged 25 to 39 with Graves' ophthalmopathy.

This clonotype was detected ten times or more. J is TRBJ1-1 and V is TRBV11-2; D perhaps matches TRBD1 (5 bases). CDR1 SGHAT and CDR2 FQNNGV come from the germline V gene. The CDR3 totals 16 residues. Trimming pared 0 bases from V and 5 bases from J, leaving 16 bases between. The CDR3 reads CASSLEGVRVGTEAFF. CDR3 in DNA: TGTGCCAGCAGCTTAGAGGGGGTCAGGGTAGGAACTGAAGCTTTCTTT.

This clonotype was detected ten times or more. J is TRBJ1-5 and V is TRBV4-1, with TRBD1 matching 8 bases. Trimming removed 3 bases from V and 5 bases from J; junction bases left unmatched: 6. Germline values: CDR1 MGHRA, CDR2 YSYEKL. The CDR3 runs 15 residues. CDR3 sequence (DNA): TGCGCCAGCAGCCAGAGGACAGGGACCCATCAGCCCCAGCATTTT. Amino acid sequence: CASSQRTGTHQPQHF.

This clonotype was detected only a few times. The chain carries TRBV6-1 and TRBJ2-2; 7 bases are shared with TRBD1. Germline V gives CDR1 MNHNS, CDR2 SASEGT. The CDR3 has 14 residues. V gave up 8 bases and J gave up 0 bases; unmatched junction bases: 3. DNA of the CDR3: TGTGCCAGCCAAACAGGGGCGAACACCGGGGAGCTGTTTTTT. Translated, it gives CASQTGANTGELFF.

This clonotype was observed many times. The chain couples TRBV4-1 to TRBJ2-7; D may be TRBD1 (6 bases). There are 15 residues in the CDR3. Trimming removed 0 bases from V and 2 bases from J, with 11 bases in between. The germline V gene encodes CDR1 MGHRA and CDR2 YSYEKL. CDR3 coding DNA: TGCGCCAGCAGCCAAGAACTCAGGGGCACCTACGAGCAGTACTTC. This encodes CASSQELRGTYEQYF.

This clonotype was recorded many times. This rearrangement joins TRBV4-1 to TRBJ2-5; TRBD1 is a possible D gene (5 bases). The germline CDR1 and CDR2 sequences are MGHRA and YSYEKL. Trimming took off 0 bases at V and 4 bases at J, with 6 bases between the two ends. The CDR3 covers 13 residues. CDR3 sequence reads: CASSQDQGETQYF. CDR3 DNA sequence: TGCGCCAGCAGCCAAGATCAGGGAGAGACCCAGTACTTC.

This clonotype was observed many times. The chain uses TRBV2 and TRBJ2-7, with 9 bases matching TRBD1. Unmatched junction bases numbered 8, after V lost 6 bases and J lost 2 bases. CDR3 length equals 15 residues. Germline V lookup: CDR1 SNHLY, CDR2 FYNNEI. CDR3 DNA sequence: TGTGCCAGCAGAAAGGGTGGGACAGGGACCTACGAGCAGTACTTC. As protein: CASRKGGTGTYEQYF.

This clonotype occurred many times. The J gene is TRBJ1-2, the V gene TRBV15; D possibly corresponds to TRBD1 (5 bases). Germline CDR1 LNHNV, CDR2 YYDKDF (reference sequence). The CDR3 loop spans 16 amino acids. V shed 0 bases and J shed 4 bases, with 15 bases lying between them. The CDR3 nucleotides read TGTGCCACCAGCAGAGATATGGAAAGGGGTTCCTATGGCTACACCTTC. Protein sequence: CATSRDMERGSYGYTF.

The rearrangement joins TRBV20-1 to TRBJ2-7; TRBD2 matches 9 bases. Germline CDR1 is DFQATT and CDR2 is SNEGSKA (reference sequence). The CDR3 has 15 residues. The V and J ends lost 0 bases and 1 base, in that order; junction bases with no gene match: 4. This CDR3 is CSARDGAGGSYEQYF. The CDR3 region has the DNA TGCAGTGCTAGAGACGGGGCGGGGGGGTCCTACGAGCAGTACTTC.

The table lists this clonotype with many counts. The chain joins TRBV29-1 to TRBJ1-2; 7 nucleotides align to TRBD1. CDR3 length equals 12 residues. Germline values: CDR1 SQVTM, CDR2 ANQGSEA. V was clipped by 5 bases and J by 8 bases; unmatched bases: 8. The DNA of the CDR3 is TGCAGCGTTCTACAGGGGAGTTGGGGCTACACCTTC. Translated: CSVLQGSWGYTF.

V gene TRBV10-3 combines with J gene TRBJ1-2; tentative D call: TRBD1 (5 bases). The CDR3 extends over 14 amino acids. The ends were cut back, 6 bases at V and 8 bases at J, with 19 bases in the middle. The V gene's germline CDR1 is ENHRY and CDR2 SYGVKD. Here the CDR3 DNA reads TGTGCCATCAGGATCCGCCAGGGAGACGTGGGCTACACCTTC. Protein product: CAIRIRQGDVGYTF.

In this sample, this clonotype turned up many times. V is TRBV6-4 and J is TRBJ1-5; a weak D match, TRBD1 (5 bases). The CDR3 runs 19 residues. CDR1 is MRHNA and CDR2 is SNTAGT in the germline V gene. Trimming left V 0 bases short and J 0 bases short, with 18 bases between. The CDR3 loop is CASSDSRSTGSNSNQPQHF. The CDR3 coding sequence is TGTGCCAGCAGTGACTCGAGGTCCACAGGATCGAATAGCAATCAGCCCCAGCATTTT.

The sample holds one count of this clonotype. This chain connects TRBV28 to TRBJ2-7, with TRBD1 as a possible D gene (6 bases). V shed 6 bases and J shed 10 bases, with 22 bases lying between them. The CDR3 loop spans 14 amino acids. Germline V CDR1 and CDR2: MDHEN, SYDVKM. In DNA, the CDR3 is TGTGCCAGCAGCTGGGGGATAGGGGGTGCCGATCAGTACTTC. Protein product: CASSWGIGGADQYF.

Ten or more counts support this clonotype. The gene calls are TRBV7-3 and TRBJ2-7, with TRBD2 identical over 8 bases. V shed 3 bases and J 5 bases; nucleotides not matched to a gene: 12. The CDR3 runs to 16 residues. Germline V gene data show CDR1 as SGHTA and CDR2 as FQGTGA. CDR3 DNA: TGTGCCAGCAGCTTGAGCTTCGGGACTAGTCCAAACGAGCAGTACTTC. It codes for CASSLSFGTSPNEQYF.

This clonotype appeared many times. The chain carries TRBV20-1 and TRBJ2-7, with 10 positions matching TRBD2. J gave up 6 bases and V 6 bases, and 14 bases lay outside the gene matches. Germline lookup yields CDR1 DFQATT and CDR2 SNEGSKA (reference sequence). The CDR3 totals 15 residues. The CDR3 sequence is CSATALGLASAEQYF. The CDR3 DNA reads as TGCAGTGCGACGGCTCTGGGACTAGCGTCTGCCGAGCAGTACTTC.

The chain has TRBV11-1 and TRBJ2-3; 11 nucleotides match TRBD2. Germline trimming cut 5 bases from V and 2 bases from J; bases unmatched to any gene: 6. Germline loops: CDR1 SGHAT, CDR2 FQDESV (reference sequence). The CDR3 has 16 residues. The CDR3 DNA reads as TGTGCCAGCAGCGCTCTAGCGGGGGGTACCACAGATACGCAGTATTTT. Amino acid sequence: CASSALAGGTTDTQYF.

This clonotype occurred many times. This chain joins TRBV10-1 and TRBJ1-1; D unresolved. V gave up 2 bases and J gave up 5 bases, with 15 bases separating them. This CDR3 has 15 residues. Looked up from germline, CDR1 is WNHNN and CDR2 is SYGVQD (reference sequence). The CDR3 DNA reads TGCGCCAGCAGTGAGCGTGGAACTGATAGAACTGAAGCTTTCTTT. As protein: CASSERGTDRTEAFF.

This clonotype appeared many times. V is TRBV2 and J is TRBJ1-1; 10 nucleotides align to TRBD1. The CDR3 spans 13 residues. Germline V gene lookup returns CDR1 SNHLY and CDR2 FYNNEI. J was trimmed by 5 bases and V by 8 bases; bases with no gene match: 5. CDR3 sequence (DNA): TGTGCCAGCCAAGGACAGGGGGGGACTGAAGCTTTCTTT. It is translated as CASQGQGGTEAFF.

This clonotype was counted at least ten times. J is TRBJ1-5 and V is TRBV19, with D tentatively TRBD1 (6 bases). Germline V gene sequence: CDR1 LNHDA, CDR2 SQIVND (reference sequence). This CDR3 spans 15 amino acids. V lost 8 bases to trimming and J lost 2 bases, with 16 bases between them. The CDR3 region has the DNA TGTGCCAGTCGGGAACAGGGAAGGGGCAATCAGCCCCAGCATTTT. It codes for CASREQGRGNQPQHF.

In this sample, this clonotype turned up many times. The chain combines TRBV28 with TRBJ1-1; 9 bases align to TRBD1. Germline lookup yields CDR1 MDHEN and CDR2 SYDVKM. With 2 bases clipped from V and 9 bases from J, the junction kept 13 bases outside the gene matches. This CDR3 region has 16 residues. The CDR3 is CASSLPGDRVELKAFF. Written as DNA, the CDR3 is TGTGCCAGCAGTTTACCGGGGGACAGGGTGGAATTGAAAGCTTTCTTT.

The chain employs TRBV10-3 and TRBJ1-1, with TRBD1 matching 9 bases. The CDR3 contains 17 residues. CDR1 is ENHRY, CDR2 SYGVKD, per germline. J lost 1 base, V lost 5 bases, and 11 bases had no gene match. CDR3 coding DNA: TGTGCCATCAGTCCGGGGCGGGACAGGGATAGGAACACTGAAGCTTTCTTT. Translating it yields CAISPGRDRDRNTEAFF.

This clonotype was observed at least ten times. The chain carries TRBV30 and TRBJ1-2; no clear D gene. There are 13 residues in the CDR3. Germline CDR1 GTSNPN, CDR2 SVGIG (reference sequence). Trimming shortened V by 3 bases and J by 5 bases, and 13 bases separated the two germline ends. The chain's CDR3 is CAWSSTLWYGYTF. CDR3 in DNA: TGTGCCTGGAGCTCGACCTTGTGGTATGGCTACACCTTC.

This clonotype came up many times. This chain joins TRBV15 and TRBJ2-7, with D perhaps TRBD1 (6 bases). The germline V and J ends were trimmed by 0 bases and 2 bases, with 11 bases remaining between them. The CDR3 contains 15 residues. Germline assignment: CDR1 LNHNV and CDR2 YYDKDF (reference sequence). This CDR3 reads CATSRDLQGTYEQYF. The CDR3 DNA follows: TGTGCCACCAGCAGAGACTTACAGGGAACCTACGAGCAGTACTTC.

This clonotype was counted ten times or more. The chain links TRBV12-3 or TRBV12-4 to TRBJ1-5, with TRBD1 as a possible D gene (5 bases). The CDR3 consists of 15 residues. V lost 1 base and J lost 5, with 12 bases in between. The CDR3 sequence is CASSLGSGVHQPQHF. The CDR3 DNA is TGTGCCAGCAGTTTAGGTTCGGGGGTACATCAGCCCCAGCATTTT.

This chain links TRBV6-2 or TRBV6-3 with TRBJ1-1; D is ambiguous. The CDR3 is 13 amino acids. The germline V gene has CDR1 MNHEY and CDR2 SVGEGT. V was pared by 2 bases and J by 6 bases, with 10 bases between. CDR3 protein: CASSYQHRPEAFF. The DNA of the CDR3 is TGTGCCAGCAGTTACCAACACCGTCCTGAAGCTTTCTTT.

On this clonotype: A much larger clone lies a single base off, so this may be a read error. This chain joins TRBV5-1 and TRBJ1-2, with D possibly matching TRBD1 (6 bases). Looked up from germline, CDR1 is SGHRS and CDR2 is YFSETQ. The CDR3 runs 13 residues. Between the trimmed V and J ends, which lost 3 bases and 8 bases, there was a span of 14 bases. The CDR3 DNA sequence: TGCGCCAGCAGCTCGGGAGGGGGTTTCGGCTACACCTTC. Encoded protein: CASSSGGGFGYTF. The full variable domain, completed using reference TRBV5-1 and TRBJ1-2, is KAGVTQTPRYLIKTRGQQVTLSCSPISGHRSVSWYQQTPGQGLQFLFEYFSETQRNKGNFPGRFSGRQFSNSRSEMNVSTLELGDSALYLCASSSGGGFGYTFGSGTRLTVV.